Listed below are T cell receptor beta chains from one sample, sequenced in a study of regulatory T cells in long-lasting Graves disease. MiXCR, run by TCRdb on the multiplex PCR reads, gives a single entry per CDR3 protein. In the table there are 350,000 to 550,000 distinct CDR3 sequences, 15% of which are singletons. These data are also associated with another study on T cells in Graves' hyperthyroidism and ophthalmopathy.

Here the sequenced sample was peripheral blood mononuclear cells (PBMCs), taken at new diagnosis, from a patient treated with antithyroid drugs. Receptors were obtained from a woman in her twenties or thirties with Graves disease. The CDR3 runs from the conserved cysteine through the conserved F or W. Each record gives: D gene, clone size, J gene, V gene, CDR3 DNA, CDR3 protein. The D gene is left open where the match is weak. A clone size is listed for some rows: how often the clone was seen (once, few, many), or a class if it is expanded.

. few TRBJ2-2 TRBV15 TGTGCCACCAGCAGAGATACCCCAACCGGGGAGCTGTTTTTT CATSRDTPTGELFF
. many TRBJ2-1 TRBV6-1 TGTGCCAGCAACCAAGACAGGCGGGCGGCCAATGAGCAGTTCTTC CASNQDRRAANEQFF
TRBD1 . TRBJ2-1 TRBV6-1 TGTGCCAGCAGCTCGCTAAGGGGACAGGGGGTTCTGGTTGAGCAGTTCTTC CASSSLRGQGVLVEQFF
TRBD2 . TRBJ2-1 TRBV20-1 TGCAGTGCTAGAGCCTATAGCGGGACCTACAATGAGCAGTTCTTC CSARAYSGTYNEQFF
. many TRBJ1-3 TRBV7-9 TGTGCCAGCAGCTTAAGCGGAACGGGTGGAAACACCATATATTTT CASSLSGTGGNTIYF
TRBD1 . TRBJ2-7 TRBV11-3 TGTGCCAGCAGCTTAGATCAGGGGGCTGGCGAGCAGTACTTC CASSLDQGAGEQYF
TRBD1 few TRBJ1-2 TRBV24-1 TGTGCCACCAGTGATACCGGGACAGCCAACTATGGCTACACCTTC CATSDTGTANYGYTF
. . TRBJ2-7 TRBV30 TGTGCCTGGGAGCCCTGGGTCGGGCCCTACGAGCAGTACTTC CAWEPWVGPYEQYF
TRBD1 . TRBJ1-4 TRBV18 TGTGCCAGCTCACTTGGAGGGACAGGGCCTAATGAAAAACTGTTTTTT CASSLGGTGPNEKLFF
TRBD1 many TRBJ2-7 TRBV5-1 TGCGCCAGCAGCCCCCGGACCACGACAGGGATTGGTGGCGAGCAGTACTTC CASSPRTTTGIGGEQYF
TRBD2 many TRBJ2-1 TRBV20-1 TGCAGTGCTAGAGGCCTAGCGGGGCTAGGTGAGCAGTTCTTC CSARGLAGLGEQFF
TRBD1 many TRBJ2-7 TRBV28 TGTGCCAGCAGGGACAGGCCGGGTTTGAAAGAGCAGTACTTC CASRDRPGLKEQYF
. many TRBJ1-3 TRBV28 TGTGCCAGCAGTTTTGGTGACAGGAAAGCTGGAAACACCATATATTTT CASSFGDRKAGNTIYF
. many TRBJ2-5 TRBV14 TGTGCCAGCAGCCAAGAGGCGGAGGGGGAGACCCAGTACTTC CASSQEAEGETQYF
. many TRBJ1-5 TRBV20-1 TGCAGTGTACCGAGACAGAATAGCAATCAGCCCCAGCATTTT CSVPRQNSNQPQHF
TRBD1 few TRBJ2-1 TRBV27 TGTGCCAGCAGCTTGAGGGGTGGGGGACAGGGATTGAACAATGAGCAGTTCTTC CASSLRGGGQGLNNEQFF
TRBD1 . TRBJ1-4 TRBV9 TGTGCCAGCAGCGTAGATACAGGGGCAACTAATGAAAAACTGTTTTTT CASSVDTGATNEKLFF
TRBD2 many TRBJ2-1 TRBV27 TGTGCCAGCAGTTTCTCCCGAACTAGCGGGAGTAGGAATGAGCAGTTCTTC CASSFSRTSGSRNEQFF
TRBD2 many TRBJ2-7 TRBV6-1 TGTGCCAGCAGGGATCTCCTAGCGGGGCCGGGGGGAGACGAGCAGTACTTC CASRDLLAGPGGDEQYF
TRBD2 once TRBJ2-1 TRBV11-3 TGTGCCAGCAGACAGACTAGCGGGAGCGGTGAGCAGTTCTTC CASRQTSGSGEQFF
TRBD2 many TRBJ2-3 TRBV27 TGTGCCAGCAGACCGGGACTAGCGGAAAAAGATACGCAGTATTTT CASRPGLAEKDTQYF
TRBD1 few TRBJ1-5 TRBV20-1 TGCAGTGCTAGAGATGTAGTTCGGACAGGGGCCGCGGGGTCCCAGCATTTT CSARDVVRTGAAGSQHF
. many TRBJ2-3 TRBV5-1 TGCGCCAGCAGCTTGTCGCTCGTCGGCCCAGATACGCAGTATTTT CASSLSLVGPDTQYF